This T cell receptor (beta chain) was recovered during a study of cytomegalovirus exposure and HLA in healthy donors. Trimming stripped 4 bases from V and 0 bases from J, with 16 bases between. The length of the CDR3 is 16 residues. Regarding this clone: The antigen remains unidentified.

The PCR made use of 60 Vbeta and 13 Jbeta primers. Under the authors' procedure: In a later analysis, 10 million to 11 million of some 80 million unique beta chains occurred in at least two donors. Method: immunoSEQ multiplex PCR; TCRdb's copy keeps in-frame clones and lacks some. V, J and clone size are taken as reported in that table, and D and trimming were inferred from the DNA itself. The profile shows over 150,000 clones, over 70% of them singletons. The study, taken as a whole, reports: Analyzed later, most CMV-associated TCR beta chains appeared HLA-restricted. When a later analysis compared HLA-associated TCR beta chains with equally common others, the HLA-associated chains turned out to be more clonally expanded and to have lower generation probabilities. For most TCR beta V segments, an earlier analysis put the productive rate at about 87% or about 30% of the time.

The J gene is TRBJ2-7, the V gene TRBV23-1; TRBD1 might be the D (5 bases). TRBV23-1 is an ORF, and what it does is uncertain. Source material: PBMCs. The origin of this receptor is a woman aged 55-70 years in good health and CMV-seropositive. CDR3 protein: CASSPGPAGRSYEQYF. The CDR3 bases are TGCGCCAGCAGTCCAGGGCCCGCCGGTCGCTCCTACGAGCAGTACTTC.